Ten or more counts support the clone carrying this T cell receptor (beta chain). Its antigen is unidentified. This sample is drawn from a study of CD8 T cells in ankylosing spondylitis. The CDR3 runs to 17 residues. The ends lost 3 bases at V and 1 base at J; junction bases unmatched: 11. Germline V lookup: CDR1 DFQATT, CDR2 SNEGSKA (reference sequence). Study-level points and caveats: Several highly homologous variants made up a TCR beta motif, and this motif appeared characteristic of ankylosing spondylitis blood.

Each CDR3 protein gets one entry after TCRdb re-called the 5' RACE reads with MiXCR. The sample carries 750,000 to 850,000 distinct CDR3 sequences, 12% recorded once. The rearrangement joins TRBV20-1 to TRBJ2-3; 9 bases fit TRBD2. This clonotype was obtained from a male donor with ankylosing spondylitis. The specimen was blood, either unsorted or a sorted T cell fraction (not recorded which). The CDR3 loop is CSASGRLAGRRTDTQYF. Here the CDR3 DNA reads TGCAGTGCTAGTGGTCGGCTAGCGGGACGGCGCACAGATACGCAGTATTTT.